This TCR beta chain was retrieved from a study of tumor and adjacent non-tumor tissue in lung cancer. The overall study: Patients were aged about 31 to 85, roughly 9 men and 4 to 6 women, stage I to III.

Concerning this clonotype: The antigen is unknown.

V lost 5 bases to trimming and J lost 6 bases; unmatched junction nucleotides: 14. CDR3 length: 16 amino acids. Germline lookup yields CDR1 SGHNT and CDR2 YENEEA. A modified ARM-PCR protocol with three rounds of nested PCR amplified TCRbeta. TCRdb independently ran MiXCR on the multiplex PCR reads; one entry per CDR3 protein. The data contain tens of thousands of distinct CDR3 sequences, 74% of them singletons. This sample's RNA came from whole unsorted tissue. This non-tumor lung sample came from over 3 cm beyond the tumor edge. Findings of the study overall: In normal lung, the top 100 clones were significantly more dominant than in tumor.

The chain combines TRBV11-3 with TRBJ2-3; 7 bases fit TRBD2. This sequence originates from a woman in her fifties or sixties with non-small cell lung cancer. The sample was distant non-tumor lung tissue. The CDR3 protein is CASSPGLAVSTDTQYF. The CDR3 DNA follows: TGTGCCAGCAGCCCCGGCCTAGCGGTGTCAACGGATACGCAGTATTTT.